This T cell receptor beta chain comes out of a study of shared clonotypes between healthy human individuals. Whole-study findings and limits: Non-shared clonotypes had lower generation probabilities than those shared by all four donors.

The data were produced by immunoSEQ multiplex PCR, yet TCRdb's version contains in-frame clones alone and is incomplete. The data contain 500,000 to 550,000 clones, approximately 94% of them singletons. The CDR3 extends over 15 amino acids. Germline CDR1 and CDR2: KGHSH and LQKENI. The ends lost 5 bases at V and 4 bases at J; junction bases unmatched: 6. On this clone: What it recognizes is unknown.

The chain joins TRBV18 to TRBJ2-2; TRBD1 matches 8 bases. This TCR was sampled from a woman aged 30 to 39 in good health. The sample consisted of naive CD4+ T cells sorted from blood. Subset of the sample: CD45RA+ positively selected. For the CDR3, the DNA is TGTGCCAGCTCATTAGGACAGGGCCGCACCGGGGAGCTGTTTTTT. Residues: CASSLGQGRTGELFF.